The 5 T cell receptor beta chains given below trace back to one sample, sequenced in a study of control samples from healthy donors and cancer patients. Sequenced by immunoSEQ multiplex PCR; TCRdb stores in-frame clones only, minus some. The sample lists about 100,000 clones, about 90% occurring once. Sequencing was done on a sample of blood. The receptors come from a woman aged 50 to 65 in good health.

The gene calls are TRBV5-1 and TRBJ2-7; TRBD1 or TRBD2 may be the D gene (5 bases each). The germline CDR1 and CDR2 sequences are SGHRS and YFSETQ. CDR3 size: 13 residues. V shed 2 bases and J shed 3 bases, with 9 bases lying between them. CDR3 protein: CASSLWDLYEQYF. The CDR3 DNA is TGCGCCAGCAGCTTATGGGACCTCTACGAGCAGTACTTC. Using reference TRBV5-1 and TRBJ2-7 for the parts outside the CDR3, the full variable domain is KAGVTQTPRYLIKTRGQQVTLSCSPISGHRSVSWYQQTPGQGLQFLFEYFSETQRNKGNFPGRFSGRQFSNSRSEMNVSTLELGDSALYLCASSLWDLYEQYFGPGTRLTVT.

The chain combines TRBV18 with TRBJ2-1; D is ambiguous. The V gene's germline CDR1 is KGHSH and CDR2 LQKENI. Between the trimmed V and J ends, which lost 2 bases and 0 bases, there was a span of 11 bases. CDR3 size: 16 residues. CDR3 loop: CASSPSAVSSYNEQFF. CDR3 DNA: TGTGCCAGCTCACCAAGCGCGGTGAGCTCCTACAATGAGCAGTTCTTC.

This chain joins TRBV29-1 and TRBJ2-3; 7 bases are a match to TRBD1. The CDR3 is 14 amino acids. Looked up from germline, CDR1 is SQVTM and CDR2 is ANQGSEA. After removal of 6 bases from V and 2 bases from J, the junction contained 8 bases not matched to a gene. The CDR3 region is CSVGQERLTDTQYF. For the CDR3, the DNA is TGCAGCGTCGGACAGGAGCGACTCACAGATACGCAGTATTTT.

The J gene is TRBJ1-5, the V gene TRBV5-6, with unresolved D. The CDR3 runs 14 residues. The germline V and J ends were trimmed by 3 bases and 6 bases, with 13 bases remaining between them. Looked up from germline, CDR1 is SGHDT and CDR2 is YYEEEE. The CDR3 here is CASSSSRSVQPQHF. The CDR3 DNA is TGTGCCAGCAGCTCCTCACGGAGTGTTCAGCCCCAGCATTTT.

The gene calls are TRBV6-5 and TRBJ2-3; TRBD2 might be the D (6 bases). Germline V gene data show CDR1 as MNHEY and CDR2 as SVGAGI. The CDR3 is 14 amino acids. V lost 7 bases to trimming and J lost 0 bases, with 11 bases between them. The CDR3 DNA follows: TGTGCCAGCAACGCGGGGATTAGCACAGATACGCAGTATTTT. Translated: CASNAGISTDTQYF.